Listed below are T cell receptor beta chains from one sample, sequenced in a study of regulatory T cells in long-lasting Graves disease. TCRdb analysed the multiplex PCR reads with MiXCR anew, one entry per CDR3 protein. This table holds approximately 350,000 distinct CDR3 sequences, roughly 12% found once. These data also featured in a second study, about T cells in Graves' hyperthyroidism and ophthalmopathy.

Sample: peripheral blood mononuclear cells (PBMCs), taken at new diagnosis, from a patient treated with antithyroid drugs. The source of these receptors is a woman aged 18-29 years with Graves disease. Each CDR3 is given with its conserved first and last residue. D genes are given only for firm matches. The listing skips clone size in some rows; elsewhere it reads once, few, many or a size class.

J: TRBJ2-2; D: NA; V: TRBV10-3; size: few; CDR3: CAIRKEYAGELFF; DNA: TGTGCCATCAGGAAAGAGTACGCCGGGGAGCTGTTTTTT
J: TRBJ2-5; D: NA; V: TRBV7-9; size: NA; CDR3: CASSSRGSGQETQYF; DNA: TGTGCCAGCAGCTCCCGGGGGAGCGGACAAGAGACCCAGTACTTC
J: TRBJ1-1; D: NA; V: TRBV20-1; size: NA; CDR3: CSAFRDLRGAFF; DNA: TGCAGTGCTTTCAGGGATCTGAGAGGAGCTTTCTTT
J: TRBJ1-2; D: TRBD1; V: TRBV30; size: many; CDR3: CAWGTGKHGYTF; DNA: TGTGCCTGGGGGACAGGGAAGCATGGCTACACCTTC
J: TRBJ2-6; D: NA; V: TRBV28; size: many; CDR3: CASRSTSGANVLTF; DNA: TGTGCCAGCAGGTCAACCTCTGGGGCCAACGTCCTGACTTTC
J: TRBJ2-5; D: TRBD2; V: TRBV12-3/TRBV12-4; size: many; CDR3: CASSLASGRAYETQYF; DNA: TGTGCCAGCAGTTTAGCAAGCGGGAGGGCCTATGAGACCCAGTACTTC
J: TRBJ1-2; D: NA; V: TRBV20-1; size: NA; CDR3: CSVGTPRNGYTF; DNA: TGCAGTGTCGGGACCCCGCGAAATGGCTACACCTTC
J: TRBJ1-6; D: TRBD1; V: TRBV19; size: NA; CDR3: CASSIEGAGNSPLHF; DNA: TGTGCCAGTAGTATCGAGGGGGCAGGTAATTCACCCCTCCACTTT
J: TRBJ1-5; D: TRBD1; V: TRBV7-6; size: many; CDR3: CASSSDRGGQPQHF; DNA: TGTGCCAGCAGCTCGGACAGGGGGGGTCAGCCCCAGCATTTT
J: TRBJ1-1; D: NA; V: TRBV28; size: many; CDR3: CASSLGGWNTEAFF; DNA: TGTGCCAGCAGTTTAGGGGGCTGGAACACTGAAGCTTTCTTT
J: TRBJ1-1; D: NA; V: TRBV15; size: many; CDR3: CATSRTRGTEAFF; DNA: TGTGCCACCAGCAGGACTCGGGGCACTGAAGCTTTCTTT
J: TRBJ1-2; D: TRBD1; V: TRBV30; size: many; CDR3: CAWDSQGTPGYTF; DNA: TGTGCCTGGGACTCACAGGGGACCCCAGGCTACACCTTC
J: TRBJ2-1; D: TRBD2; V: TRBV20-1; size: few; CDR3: CSARRSSGGAFYNEQFF; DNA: TGCAGTGCTAGAAGGTCTAGCGGGGGGGCCTTCTACAATGAGCAGTTCTTC
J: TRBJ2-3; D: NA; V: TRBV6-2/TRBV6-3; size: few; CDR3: CASSYGGTDTQYF; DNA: TGTGCCAGCAGTTACGGGGGGACGGATACGCAGTATTTT
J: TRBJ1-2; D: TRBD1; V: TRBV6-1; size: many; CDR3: CASSEAGTGDGYTF; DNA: TGTGCCAGCAGTGAAGCTGGGACAGGTGATGGCTACACCTTC
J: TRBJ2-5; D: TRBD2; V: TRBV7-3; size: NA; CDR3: CASSSGGGRFGTQYF; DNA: TGTGCCAGCAGCTCGGGGGGGGGCCGATTCGGGACCCAGTACTTC
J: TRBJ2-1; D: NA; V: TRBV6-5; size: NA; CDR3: CASSYLRLNNEQFF; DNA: TGTGCCAGCAGTTACTTGAGGCTTAACAATGAGCAGTTCTTC
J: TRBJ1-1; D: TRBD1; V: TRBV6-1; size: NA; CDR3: CASSGLMGQMNTEALF; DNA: TGTGCCAGCAGTGGTTTGATGGGACAGATGAACACTGAAGCTCTCTTT
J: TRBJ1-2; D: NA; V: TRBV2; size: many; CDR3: CASRGGGTGFGYTF; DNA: TGTGCCAGCAGGGGAGGGGGGACGGGTTTTGGCTACACCTTC
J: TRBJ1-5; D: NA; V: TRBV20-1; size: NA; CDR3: CSARSPNQPQHF; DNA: TGCAGTGCTAGAAGCCCCAATCAGCCCCAGCATTTT
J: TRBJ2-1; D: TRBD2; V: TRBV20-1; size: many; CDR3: CSARVGGAKHQRNEQFF; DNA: TGCAGTGCTAGAGTCGGGGGGGCCAAACATCAACGGAATGAGCAGTTCTTC
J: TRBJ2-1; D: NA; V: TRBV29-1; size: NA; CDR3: CSGTVGYNEQFF; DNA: TGCAGCGGGACAGTGGGGTACAATGAGCAGTTCTTC